Shown below are 25 T cell receptor beta chains from a single sample sequenced in a study of PD-1 blockade in classical Hodgkin lymphoma. Using immunoSEQ multiplex PCR, the repertoire was profiled, and TCRdb retains in-frame clones only, with some absent. The data show some 93,000 clones, 83% seen once. Regarding time point: cycle 4 day 1 (C4D1), after more than 5 weeks of nivolumab. Each patient's relapse followed autologous stem cell transplantation, and brentuximab vedotin exposure varied. Sequencing used peripheral blood mononuclear cells (PBMCs), obtained before the fourth cycle of nivolumab. These TCRs come from a human donor with classical Hodgkin lymphoma.

The V gene is TRBV20-1, the J gene TRBJ1-2; tentative D call: TRBD1 (6 bases). Germline CDR1 DFQATT, CDR2 SNEGSKA (reference sequence). The CDR3 has 10 residues. Trimming cost V 5 bases and J 6 bases, with 7 bases left between them. CDR3 in amino acids: CSADRNGYTF. Written as DNA, the CDR3 is TGCAGTGCTGACAGGAATGGCTACACCTTC.

The chain links TRBV18 to TRBJ2-6, with 7 bases aligning to TRBD1. CDR1 and CDR2 from the germline V gene are KGHSH and LQKENI. CDR3 size: 18 residues. V shed 1 base and J 0 bases; nucleotides not matched to a gene: 6. For the CDR3, the DNA is TGTGCCAGCTCACCACGGGGGACAGTAAACTCTGGGGCCAACGTCCTGACTTTC. Translation gives CASSPRGTVNSGANVLTF.

The V and J genes are TRBV15 and TRBJ1-5; no reliable D call. Germline CDR1 reads LNHNV; CDR2 reads YYDKDF (reference sequence). The CDR3 runs to 14 residues. The germline V and J ends were trimmed by 5 bases and 9 bases, with 17 bases remaining between them. The CDR3 DNA reads TGTGCCACCAGCGAGAGACAAAGGGTTTTGCCCCAGCATTTT. It yields the protein CATSERQRVLPQHF.

This rearrangement joins TRBV5-1 to TRBJ2-1; 7 bases line up with TRBD1. From germline, CDR1 is SGHRS and CDR2 YFSETQ. Trimming at V came to 4 bases and at J to 4 bases, leaving 8 bases not matched to a gene. There are 15 residues in the CDR3. CDR3 sequence (DNA): TGCGCCAGCAGCCCCCTGGACAGGAGTTACAATGAGCAGTTCTTC. Translated, it gives CASSPLDRSYNEQFF.

This chain links TRBV7-9 with TRBJ2-5; 11 bases line up with TRBD2. The CDR3 runs to 15 residues. The germline gives CDR1 SEHNR, CDR2 FQNEAQ (reference sequence). The trim removed 6 bases at V and 4 bases at J, leaving 7 bases unmatched. The CDR3, as DNA: TGTGCCAGCAGACGAACCGGGACTAGCGGAGAGACCCAGTACTTC. Its protein product is CASRRTGTSGETQYF.

A word on this clone: An end of the junction differs from the germline gene, which may be a read error. The gene calls are TRBV5-3 and TRBJ2-7; no clear D. TRBV5-3 is recorded as an ORF, its role being uncertain. CDR3 length: 12 residues. CDR3: CASSLEKYEQYF. The CDR3 DNA reads as TGTGCCAGCAGCTTGGAAAAGTACGAGCAGTACTTC.

The J gene is TRBJ1-5, the V gene TRBV27; D gene uncertain. The CDR3 is made up of 13 amino acids. V was shortened by 2 bases and J by 4 bases, with 6 bases between the two germline ends. Germline-derived CDR1 and CDR2 are MNHEY and SMNVEV (reference sequence). CDR3 region: CASSLTLNQPQHF. In nucleotides, the CDR3 is TGTGCCAGCAGTTTAACACTTAATCAGCCCCAGCATTTT.

V and J are TRBV9 and TRBJ1-5, with D perhaps matching TRBD1 (6 bases). This CDR3 has 15 amino acids. Germline-derived CDR1 and CDR2 are SGDLS and YYNGEE. V was shortened by 3 bases and J by 0 bases, with 10 bases between the two germline ends. CDR3 amino acids: CASSAGGHSNQPQHF. The CDR3 coding sequence is TGTGCCAGCAGCGCGGGGGGACATAGCAATCAGCCCCAGCATTTT.

This clone has just a few counts. This rearrangement joins TRBV10-3 to TRBJ2-5, with 12 positions matching TRBD1. Germline V gives CDR1 ENHRY, CDR2 SYGVKD. The CDR3 extends over 15 amino acids. Trimming removed 7 bases from V and 5 bases from J; junction bases left unmatched: 8. CDR3 in DNA: TGTGCCATCAACCCGGGACAGGGGGCAGTGGAGACCCAGTACTTC. This gives the protein CAINPGQGAVETQYF.

The V gene is TRBV19, the J gene TRBJ1-5; 7 bases fit TRBD1. The CDR3 is made up of 15 amino acids. Germline assignment: CDR1 LNHDA and CDR2 SQIVND (reference sequence). Trimming at V came to 5 bases and at J to 6 bases, leaving 10 bases not matched to a gene. CDR3 nucleotides: TGTGCCAGTAGTGGCGATACAGGGGCACGTCAGCCCCAGCATTTT. Its protein is CASSGDTGARQPQHF.

This rearrangement joins TRBV19 to TRBJ1-1; possibly TRBD1 for D (6 bases). Per the germline V gene, CDR1 is LNHDA and CDR2 is SQIVND (reference sequence). Trimming left V 4 bases short and J 0 bases short, with 9 bases between. The CDR3 runs to 14 residues. CDR3 sequence: CASSTRQVNTEAFF. The CDR3 DNA is TGTGCCAGTAGTACCAGACAGGTGAACACTGAAGCTTTCTTT.

The chain joins TRBV7-6 to TRBJ2-7; D not certain. Between the trimmed V and J ends, which lost 2 bases and 3 bases, there was a span of 8 bases. CDR1 and CDR2 from the germline V gene are SGHVS and FNYEAQ. CDR3 length: 13 amino acids. CDR3 sequence (DNA): TGTGCCAGCAGCTTATCCCTTAACTACGAGCAGTACTTC. Protein product: CASSLSLNYEQYF. The complete variable domain, with remaining parts taken from reference TRBV7-6 and TRBJ2-7, reads GAGVSQSPRYKVTKRGQDVALRCDPISGHVSLYWYRQALGQGPEFLTYFNYEAQQDKSGLPNDRFSAERPEGSISTLTIQRTEQRDSAMYRCASSLSLNYEQYFGPGTRLTVT.

The gene calls are TRBV25-1 and TRBJ2-3; TRBD2 matches at 7 bases. The CDR3 extends over 14 amino acids. The V segment lost 6 bases and the J segment 3 bases; nucleotides outside the gene matches: 6. Germline CDR1 MGHDK, CDR2 SYGVNS. The CDR3 sequence is CASSTGGTTDTQYF. The CDR3 DNA reads as TGTGCCAGCAGCACGGGGGGTACAACAGATACGCAGTATTTT.

The V gene is TRBV25-1, the J gene TRBJ2-1; 12 bases are shared with TRBD2. V lost 4 bases, J lost 9 bases, and 4 bases stayed unmatched. Germline values: CDR1 MGHDK, CDR2 SYGVNS. This CDR3 is 14 amino acids long. CDR3 in amino acids: CASSVGLAGSEQFF. CDR3 nucleotides: TGTGCCAGCAGTGTCGGACTAGCGGGAAGTGAGCAGTTCTTC.

This clone was counted a single time. Other nucleotide sequences in the sample specify the same CDR3. The chain recombines TRBV5-1 with TRBJ1-1; D remains ambiguous. With 0 bases removed from V and 2 bases from J, the gap between germline ends came to 11 bases. The length of the CDR3 is 15 residues. Germline V gene data show CDR1 as SGHRS and CDR2 as YFSETQ. DNA of the CDR3: TGCGCCAGCAGCTTGGATGGCAGACCAAACACTGAAGCTTTCTTT. It translates to CASSLDGRPNTEAFF.

This chain joins TRBV2 and TRBJ2-1; 7 nucleotides align to TRBD2. Germline V gene lookup returns CDR1 SNHLY and CDR2 FYNNEI. The CDR3 consists of 15 residues. Trimming took 6 bases from V and 1 from J; bases not matched to a gene: 6. The CDR3 nucleotides read TGTGCCAGCAGGCCTACTAGCGTTTCCTACAATGAGCAGTTCTTC. This codes for CASRPTSVSYNEQFF.

V gene TRBV5-1 combines with J gene TRBJ2-1; D remains unclear. The CDR3 covers 12 residues. V was cut by 2 bases and J by 10 bases, with 10 bases left in between. In germline, CDR1 is SGHRS, CDR2 YFSETQ. The CDR3: CASSLQPSEQFF. The CDR3, as DNA: TGCGCCAGCAGCTTACAGCCTTCGGAGCAGTTCTTC.

The chain is built from TRBV4-3 and TRBJ2-1; D is uncertain. CDR1 is LGHNA, CDR2 YSLEER, per germline. V gave up 0 bases and J gave up 6 bases, with 6 bases separating them. The CDR3 spans 13 residues. The DNA for the CDR3 is TGCGCCAGCAGCCAAGAATGGGGCAATGAGCAGTTCTTC. It specifies CASSQEWGNEQFF.

This clone has at least ten counts. The gene calls are TRBV29-1 and TRBJ2-2; D is ambiguous. CDR3 size: 15 residues. V lost 1 base to trimming and J lost 1 base, with 10 bases between them. Germline CDR1 is SQVTM and CDR2 is ANQGSEA. The CDR3 sequence: CSVEGSQLNTGELFF. The CDR3 bases are TGCAGCGTTGAAGGTAGCCAATTGAACACCGGGGAGCTGTTTTTT.

The chain recombines TRBV5-4 with TRBJ1-2; tentatively, D is TRBD1 (6 bases). The CDR3 loop spans 16 amino acids. Germline V gene sequence: CDR1 SGHNT, CDR2 YYREEE (reference sequence). The germline V and J ends were trimmed by 5 bases and 4 bases, with 21 bases remaining between them. As DNA, the CDR3 is TGTGCCAGCAGTTCTAGGACAGCCACGGATCCCTATGGCTACACCTTC. Translated: CASSSRTATDPYGYTF.

The rearrangement links TRBV19 to TRBJ2-7, with D uncertain. Germline loops: CDR1 LNHDA, CDR2 SQIVND (reference sequence). V lost 6 bases and J lost 0, with 15 bases in between. This CDR3 has 15 amino acids. CDR3 residues: CASRDPGRRSYEQYF. The CDR3 region has the DNA TGTGCCAGTAGAGATCCCGGCAGGCGCTCCTACGAGCAGTACTTC.

The J gene is TRBJ1-4, the V gene TRBV27; possibly TRBD1 for D (5 bases). The germline V gene has CDR1 MNHEY and CDR2 SMNVEV (reference sequence). V lost 6 bases and J lost 6, with 20 bases in between. The CDR3 runs to 16 residues. The CDR3 DNA reads as TGTGCCAGCAGGGGCCGCCGTTTAGGGGCGGATGAAAAACTGTTTTTT. Its translation: CASRGRRLGADEKLFF.

Note on this clone: One end of the junction is discordant with germline, which a read error may explain. The chain links TRBV2 to TRBJ2-7, with D perhaps given as TRBD1 or TRBD2 (6 bases each). The germline V gene has CDR1 SNHLY and CDR2 FYNNEI. The CDR3 runs 14 residues. In DNA form, the CDR3 reads TGTGCCAGCGGTGACGGGGGCACTTCCTACGAGCAGTACTTC. Translated: CASGDGGTSYEQYF.

The rearrangement uses TRBV10-3 and TRBJ2-7; the D gene is possibly TRBD2 (6 bases). In germline, CDR1 is ENHRY, CDR2 SYGVKD. The V gene lost 6 bases and the J gene lost 6 bases, with 21 bases spanning the gap. The CDR3 is 15 residues long. The CDR3 DNA reads TGTGCCATCAGGGATCTCGGCGGGGCACCGGGCGAGCAGTACTTC. Translation: CAIRDLGGAPGEQYF.

This clone was found a few times. The chain joins TRBV7-2 to TRBJ2-1; D not certain. The CDR3 has 14 residues. V was clipped by 3 bases and J by 9 bases, with 15 bases between them. The V gene's germline CDR1 is SGHTA and CDR2 FQGNSA. The CDR3 nucleotides are TGTGCCAGCAGCTTGGACGAGGCGTACGGTGAGCAGTTCTTC. Encoded protein: CASSLDEAYGEQFF.